Listed below are T cell receptor beta chains from one sample, sequenced in a study of shared clonotypes between healthy human individuals. Here immunoSEQ multiplex PCR was the method, and the copy in TCRdb shows in-frame clones only, minus some. The sample holds about 530,000 clones, 90% to 97% seen once. The sample taken for sequencing was naive CD4+ T cells sorted from blood. The receptor set was obtained from a woman aged 25-40 years in good health. Each CDR3 is given with its conserved first and last residue. A D gene is named only where the DNA matches it firmly. Size values are once, few and many counts, or a class for expanded clones, and some rows have none.

TRBD1 | TRBJ1-4 | TRBV11-2 | - | TGTGCCAGCAGCTTAGGTAAAAAACAGGGGATTCGAGAAAAACTGTTTTTT | CASSLGKKQGIREKLFF
- | TRBJ2-1 | TRBV25-1 | - | TGTGCCAGCAGGGTGGACCTCTACTATTACAATGAGCAGTTCTTC | CASRVDLYYYNEQFF
- | TRBJ1-5 | TRBV6-5 | - | TGTGCCAGCAGTTACAGTTGGGATAGCAATCAGCCCCAGCATTTT | CASSYSWDSNQPQHF
- | TRBJ2-1 | TRBV5-1 | - | TGCGCCAGCAGCTTGAATGGGGTTCGTGCCTACAATGAGCAGTTCTTC | CASSLNGVRAYNEQFF
TRBD1 | TRBJ1-2 | TRBV25-1 | - | TGTGCCAGCAGTGAATCGGAGGGGGCGAACTATGGCTACACCTTC | CASSESEGANYGYTF
- | TRBJ1-1 | TRBV2 | - | TGTGCCTCCGTGGGGGTAGGTAGGAACACTGAAGCTTTCTTT | CASVGVGRNTEAFF
- | TRBJ2-7 | TRBV18 | - | TGTGCCAGCTCACCAGGGCTAGGCTACGAGCAGTACTTC | CASSPGLGYEQYF
TRBD2 | TRBJ2-3 | TRBV2 | - | TGTGCCAGCAGTGAAGGACTAGCGGGAGTGGATACGCAGTATTTT | CASSEGLAGVDTQYF
TRBD1 | TRBJ2-7 | TRBV5-4 | - | TGTGCCAGCAGACCGACGCCGGGACAGGGGGGATACGAGCAGTACTTC | CASRPTPGQGGYEQYF
TRBD2 | TRBJ2-7 | TRBV18 | - | TGTGCCAGCTCACCTCCCCCAGGGACTAAAGAGCAGTACTTC | CASSPPPGTKEQYF
- | TRBJ2-2 | TRBV28 | once | TGTGCCAGCATAAAGGGAACCGGGGAGCTGTTTTTT | CASIKGTGELFF
- | TRBJ1-4 | TRBV15 | - | TGTGCCACCAGCAGAGATCGAGGGAGCATTGAAAAACTGTTTTTT | CATSRDRGSIEKLFF
- | TRBJ2-7 | TRBV6-5 | once | TGTGCCTTTGGGCACGGGTTTTGCTGCGAGCAGTACTTC | CAFGHGFCCEQYF
TRBD1 | TRBJ1-6 | TRBV2 | - | TGTGCCAGCAGTCCTCCGGGACAGTCGAATAATTCACCCCTCCACTTT | CASSPPGQSNNSPLHF
- | TRBJ1-5 | TRBV6-1 | - | TGTGCCAGCAGTGAAGGGGGATATCAGCCCCAGCATTTT | CASSEGGYQPQHF
TRBD1 | TRBJ2-7 | TRBV15 | once | TGTGCCACCAGCCCAAGGGGGACAGGTAGTTTCTACGAGCAGTACTTC | CATSPRGTGSFYEQYF
TRBD1 | TRBJ1-6 | TRBV5-1 | - | TGCGCCAGCAGCTTGGATCGACAGGGTGGTTCACCCCTCCACTTT | CASSLDRQGGSPLHF
TRBD1 | TRBJ1-2 | TRBV19 | once | TGTGCCAGTACCAAGGGACAGGGGGCCGGCGGCTACACCTTC | CASTKGQGAGGYTF
TRBD2 | TRBJ2-3 | TRBV2 | - | TGTGCCAGCAGCGGACAGATACCGGGACTAGCGGGAACAGATACGCAGTATTTT | CASSGQIPGLAGTDTQYF
- | TRBJ2-7 | TRBV28 | once | TGTGCCAGCAGTTTACAGGGGCCGTCAGGCGAGCAGTACTTC | CASSLQGPSGEQYF
TRBD2 | TRBJ2-5 | TRBV15 | - | TGTGCCACCAGCAGAGATCTCAGCGGGAGGGCCAGGAGGGAGACCCAGTACTTC | CATSRDLSGRARRETQYF
- | TRBJ2-2 | TRBV11-3 | - | TGTGCCAGCAGCCGGACAGAATCAAACACCGGGGAGCTGTTTTTT | CASSRTESNTGELFF
- | TRBJ2-1 | TRBV28 | - | TGTGCCAGCAGTTTAGGGATGGCTCCCCTCTACAATGAGCAGTTCTTC | CASSLGMAPLYNEQFF
- | TRBJ1-3 | TRBV4-1 | - | TGCGCCAGCAGCCAATTGTGGACAGCCTCTGGAAACACCATATATTTT | CASSQLWTASGNTIYF
- | TRBJ1-1 | TRBV28 | - | TGTGCCAGCAGTTCCGCGGGCTGGGCCTCGAACACTGAAGCTTTCTTT | CASSSAGWASNTEAFF
TRBD2 | TRBJ2-1 | TRBV7-8 | - | TGTGCCAGCAGCTCCGGTCTAGCGGGTTCCTACAATGAGCAGTTCTTC | CASSSGLAGSYNEQFF
- | TRBJ1-5 | TRBV28 | - | TGTGCCAGCAGTTCGGGGGAAGGGGCTTTTCAGCCCCAGCATTTT | CASSSGEGAFQPQHF
TRBD2 | TRBJ2-7 | TRBV28 | - | TGTGCCAGCAGTCGGACTAGCGGGTCCACCATGGGTTACGAGCAGTACTTC | CASSRTSGSTMGYEQYF
- | TRBJ2-1 | TRBV5-1 | once | TGCGCCAGCAGCTTGGTGTCGGACAATGAGCAGTTCTTC | CASSLVSDNEQFF
- | TRBJ1-1 | TRBV10-3 | - | TGTGCCATCAGTGACCCAACGGGGAACACTGAAGCTTTCTTT | CAISDPTGNTEAFF
- | TRBJ1-1 | TRBV6-5 | - | TGTGCCAGCAGTTCCCGACGGAACCTAGAAGCTTTCTTT | CASSSRRNLEAFF
- | TRBJ2-2 | TRBV7-6 | once | TGTGCCAGCAGCTCCGAACCCTCGGCCGGGGAGCTGTTTTTT | CASSSEPSAGELFF
- | TRBJ2-7 | TRBV6-5 | - | TGTGCCAGCAGTTACTCGATGGCGCGTGGTCCCTACGAGCAGTACTTC | CASSYSMARGPYEQYF
TRBD2 | TRBJ2-7 | TRBV29-1 | - | TGCAGCGTCTTGAGCGGGAGGGCCCTCTACGAGCAGTACTTC | CSVLSGRALYEQYF
- | TRBJ1-5 | TRBV5-5 | - | TGTGCCAGCAGCTTGGTGATGGCGCGGGACCCCTGGGAGCCCCAGCATTTT | CASSLVMARDPWEPQHF
TRBD1 | TRBJ1-5 | TRBV6-5 | - | TGTGCCAGCAGCAGGGACAGGGGAGGCCAGCCCCAGCATTTT | CASSRDRGGQPQHF
TRBD2 | TRBJ2-1 | TRBV2 | - | TGTGCCAGCAGTGAAAGCTCTGCGGGAGGCCCCTACAATGAGCAGTTCTTC | CASSESSAGGPYNEQFF
TRBD2 | TRBJ2-3 | TRBV4-2 | - | TGTGCCAGCAGCCAAGGGCCCGGGGGGTCAGATACGCAGTATTTT | CASSQGPGGSDTQYF
TRBD2 | TRBJ2-1 | TRBV2 | - | TGTGCCAGCAAGCGTAGCGGGTCCTACAATGAGCAGTTCTTC | CASKRSGSYNEQFF
- | TRBJ2-7 | TRBV4-1 | - | TGCGCCAGCAGCCACCGAAAACTAGTTTCACCATACGAGCAGTACTTC | CASSHRKLVSPYEQYF
- | TRBJ2-2 | TRBV18 | - | TGTGCCGGCTCACCAAAGGGGAATTGGGACACCGGGGAGCTGTTTTTT | CAGSPKGNWDTGELFF
- | TRBJ1-2 | TRBV18 | - | TGTGCCAGCTCACCACTCCCCCAGGTCGACGGCTACACCTTC | CASSPLPQVDGYTF
- | TRBJ2-2 | TRBV27 | - | TGTGCCAGCAGCCTCGTCGGTCAAACTACTAAGACCGGGGAGCTGTTTTTT | CASSLVGQTTKTGELFF
- | TRBJ2-6 | TRBV29-1 | - | TGCAGCGTTGGCAGCCCCTCTGGGGCCAACGTCCTGACTTTC | CSVGSPSGANVLTF
- | TRBJ2-5 | TRBV19 | - | TGTGCCAGTAGTCGGGAACCCTTGTGGTACCAAGAGACCCAGTACTTC | CASSREPLWYQETQYF
- | TRBJ2-2 | TRBV5-1 | - | TGCGCCAGCAGCTTGGTTAGCGGAGGGACCGGGGAGCTGTTTTTT | CASSLVSGGTGELFF
- | TRBJ2-2 | TRBV18 | - | TGTGCCAGCTCACCCCCCGGGGCAGGGCTAACCGGGGAGCTGTTTTTT | CASSPPGAGLTGELFF
TRBD2 | TRBJ2-1 | TRBV4-2 | - | TGTGCCAGCAGCCAAGGCGGGGGTTACAATGAGCAGTTCTTC | CASSQGGGYNEQFF
- | TRBJ2-1 | TRBV27 | - | TGTGCCAGCAGTCCGAGCCCTATCGCGACTGATGAGCAGTTCTTC | CASSPSPIATDEQFF
TRBD2 | TRBJ2-2 | TRBV19 | - | TGTGCCAGCTCTCCCAGTAGACTAGCATCGAACACCGGGGAGCTGTTTTTT | CASSPSRLASNTGELFF
- | TRBJ2-3 | TRBV7-9 | - | TGTGCCAGCAGCTTAGTTCGTTCTAGTGGGAGTGATACGCAGTATTTT | CASSLVRSSGSDTQYF
TRBD2 | TRBJ2-1 | TRBV5-1 | - | TGCGCCAGCAGCAAAAGCGGGAGCTCCTACAATGAGCAGTTCTTC | CASSKSGSSYNEQFF
TRBD2 | TRBJ2-7 | TRBV28 | - | TGTGCCAGCAGTTTAACTAGCGGGTTCTCCGAGCAGTACTTC | CASSLTSGFSEQYF
- | TRBJ1-2 | TRBV19 | - | TGTGCCAGTAGTATGGCTCCAGGGGCTAACTATGGCTACACCTTC | CASSMAPGANYGYTF
TRBD1 | TRBJ2-5 | TRBV30 | - | TGTGCCTGGAGTGGCCCGGGACAGGGGGTTGAGACCCAGTACTTC | CAWSGPGQGVETQYF
- | TRBJ2-2 | TRBV14 | - | TGTGCCAGCAGCCAGGACACTAACACCGGGGAGCTGTTTTTT | CASSQDTNTGELFF
- | TRBJ2-4 | TRBV7-2 | - | TGTGCCAGCAGCCCGTCCTTAGCCAAAAACATTCAGTACTTC | CASSPSLAKNIQYF
TRBD2 | TRBJ2-1 | TRBV6-4 | - | TGTGCCAGCAGTGCCAATTCTGTGGGACTAGCGTTTGAGCAGTTCTTC | CASSANSVGLAFEQFF
- | TRBJ2-1 | TRBV14 | - | TGTGCCAGCAGCCAAGAGGACCCAGAAAACTACAATGAGCAGTTCTTC | CASSQEDPENYNEQFF